Each of the 2 T cell receptor beta chains below was sequenced from the same sample in a study of cytomegalovirus exposure and HLA in healthy donors listed by TCRdb under 2017. The library was obtained by the immunoSEQ multiplex PCR assay. A mixture of 60 forward primers for TCR Vbeta segments and 13 reverse primers for TCR Jbeta segments was used in the multiplex PCR. TCRdb holds this immuneACCESS table with in-frame rearrangements only. Some clones are missing; in checked studies, unresolved V genes explain under half, and the rest has no known cause. This sample gives about 180,000 clones in total; approximately 84% of them show up just once. The ten largest make up about 2.9% of the sample. Sample: PBMCs. The receptors come from a woman aged 50 to 60 in good health and CMV-seropositive.

The V call is TRBV7-2, the J call TRBJ2-7, with TRBD2 identical over 11 bases. Trimming cost V 1 base and J 3 bases; bases outside gene matches: 5. Germline CDR1 and CDR2: SGHTA and FQGNSA. The CDR3 sequence is 16 residues long. The CDR3 loop is CASSLEATSGIYEQYF. The CDR3 nucleotides are TGTGCCAGCAGCTTAGAAGCGACTAGCGGGATCTACGAGCAGTACTTC.

The chain carries TRBV28 and TRBJ2-6, with D possibly TRBD2 on 7 matching bases. Germline values: CDR1 MDHEN, CDR2 SYDVKM. Trimming removed 0 bases at V and 0 bases at J, with 18 bases between. This CDR3 is 20 amino acids long. The CDR3 region has the DNA TGTGCCAGCAGTTTATGGGGGGTGCGGGGGCTTAGCTCTGGGGCCAACGTCCTGACTTTC. Translated: CASSLWGVRGLSSGANVLTF.